This entry describes one TCR beta chain. Its cognate antigen is unknown. The data were taken from a study of CD8 T cells in Susac syndrome. Germline-derived CDR1 and CDR2 are LGHDT and YNNKEL (reference sequence). The V and J ends lost 2 bases and 2 bases respectively, with 13 bases between them. The CDR3 runs to 15 residues. The authors sequenced TCR beta from blood CD8+ and CD4+ T cells. TEMRA cells were enriched by FACS, while CD8+ and CD4+ T cells were obtained through a negative isolation that was performed magnetically. Study-wide results and limits: It was acknowledged in the study that the number of individuals who were included in its TCR sequencing and HLA analysis was relatively small.

Random hexamers served to reverse transcribe roughly 0.45 to 1 ug RNA. TCR beta CDR3 was amplified by immunoSEQ multiplex PCR. This amplification extended across 54 Vbeta and 13 Jbeta segments. MiXCR was run by TCRdb on the immunoSEQ multiplex PCR reads, yielding one entry per CDR3 protein. This sample carries a few hundred thousand distinct CDR3 sequences, around 83% of them seen once, and the ten largest clones take approximately 0.12%. V and J are TRBV3-1 and TRBJ2-7; D possibly corresponds to TRBD2 (6 bases). The sequencing sample was made of CD8+ T cells from PBMCs. The receptor's source is a human donor with multiple sclerosis. DNA of the CDR3: TGTGCCAGCAGCCAAAGCAGCGGGCCACCCTACGAGCAGTACTTC. Protein: CASSQSSGPPYEQYF.